The next 25 T cell receptor beta chains were all read from a single sample in a study of control samples from healthy donors and cancer patients. Assay: immunoSEQ multiplex PCR; the TCRdb copy retains only in-frame clones and omits some. The table shows approximately 68,000 clones, with more than 80% occurring only once. Source material: blood. These receptors were collected from a man aged 55 to 70 in good health.

V gene TRBV19 combines with J gene TRBJ2-1; TRBD1 matches 7 bases. Germline loops: CDR1 LNHDA, CDR2 SQIVND (reference sequence). The CDR3 sequence is 16 residues long. V shed 4 bases, J shed 8 bases, and the junction held 14 bases outside the gene matches. The CDR3 region has the DNA TGTGCCAGTAGTAGCACCCGGACAGGAAGGGGCGATGAGCAGTTCTTC. Residues: CASSSTRTGRGDEQFF.

This clone came up a few times. The rearrangement uses TRBV24-1 and TRBJ1-5; D is unresolved. CDR3 length equals 13 residues. The V end was cut by 6 bases, the J end by 9 bases, with 14 bases between. Germline V gene sequence: CDR1 KGHDR, CDR2 SFDVKD. The chain's CDR3 is CATSLDRVGPQHF. CDR3 DNA sequence: TGTGCCACCAGTCTGGACCGGGTCGGGCCCCAGCATTTT.

The gene calls are TRBV5-4 and TRBJ1-2; 7 bases agree with TRBD1. The CDR3 has 15 amino acids. V lost 3 bases, J lost 4 bases, and 9 bases stayed unmatched. CDR1 is SGHNT, CDR2 YYREEE, per germline (reference sequence). The CDR3 DNA follows: TGTGCCAGCAGCTACGGACAGGAGTATGGCTATGGCTACACCTTC. This encodes CASSYGQEYGYGYTF. The complete variable domain, with remaining parts taken from reference TRBV5-4 and TRBJ1-2, reads ETGVTQSPTHLIKTRGQQVTLRCSSQSGHNTVSWYQQALGQGPQFIFQYYREEENGRGNFPPRFSGLQFPNYSSELNVNALELDDSALYLCASSYGQEYGYGYTFGSGTRLTVV.

A few counts support this clone. J is TRBJ2-7 and V is TRBV29-1; D possibly corresponds to TRBD2 (5 bases). Trimming cost V 6 bases and J 0 bases, with 15 bases left between them. CDR3 length: 14 amino acids. The V gene's germline CDR1 is SQVTM and CDR2 ANQGSEA. CDR3 in DNA: TGCAGCGTCCCCTCCGGGAAGAACTCCTACGAGCAGTACTTC. It is translated as CSVPSGKNSYEQYF.

The J gene is TRBJ2-3, the V gene TRBV25-1, with 9 bases fitting TRBD2. The junction had 10 bases not matched to a gene; V was cut back by 6 bases and J by 6 bases. CDR3 length equals 15 residues. Germline lookup yields CDR1 MGHDK and CDR2 SYGVNS. The CDR3 sequence is CASSHAGGDSDTQYF. Written as DNA, the CDR3 is TGTGCCAGCAGCCATGCGGGGGGGGATTCGGATACGCAGTATTTT.

The chain employs TRBV6-2 or TRBV6-3 and TRBJ2-6, with a possible D match to TRBD1 (6 bases). Germline lookup yields CDR1 MNHEY and CDR2 SVGEGT. The CDR3 runs to 17 residues. V gave up 5 bases and J gave up 2 bases, with 16 bases separating them. The CDR3 loop is CASSPGDRSAGANVLTF. DNA of the CDR3: TGTGCCAGCAGTCCAGGGGACCGGAGCGCTGGGGCCAACGTCCTGACTTTC.

V and J are TRBV5-8 and TRBJ2-5; no clear D gene. V shed 0 bases and J shed 2 bases, with 8 bases lying between them. The CDR3 is made up of 14 amino acids. Germline V gene data show CDR1 as SGHTS and CDR2 as YDEGEE. The CDR3 region is CASSLGRPQETQYF. In nucleotides, the CDR3 is TGTGCCAGCAGCTTGGGGCGACCTCAAGAGACCCAGTACTTC.

This chain connects TRBV2 to TRBJ1-2; the D gene is possibly TRBD1 (5 bases). CDR1 is SNHLY, CDR2 FYNNEI, per germline. V was cut by 6 bases and J by 4 bases, with 15 bases left in between. The CDR3 covers 14 residues. The CDR3 here is CASSSDSFLYGYTF. For the CDR3, the DNA is TGTGCCAGCAGCTCTGACAGCTTCCTCTATGGCTACACCTTC. Using reference TRBV2 and TRBJ1-2 for the parts outside the CDR3, the full variable domain is EPEVTQTPSHQVTQMGQEVILRCVPISNHLYFYWYRQILGQKVEFLVSFYNNEISEKSEIFDDQFSVERPDGSNFTLKIRSTKLEDSAMYFCASSSDSFLYGYTFGSGTRLTVV.

The chain has TRBV6-2 or TRBV6-3 and TRBJ1-5; D not resolved. Trimming removed 5 bases from V and 0 bases from J, with 8 bases in between. The CDR3 consists of 14 residues. In germline, CDR1 is MNHEY, CDR2 SVGEGT. In DNA form, the CDR3 reads TGTGCCAGCAGTGATAATTATAGCAATCAGCCCCAGCATTTT. Its translation: CASSDNYSNQPQHF.

This chain links TRBV19 with TRBJ2-7; D is tentatively TRBD1 or TRBD2 (5 bases each). Trimming left V 1 base short and J 1 base short, with 11 bases between. This CDR3 contains 15 residues. Germline lookup yields CDR1 LNHDA and CDR2 SQIVND (reference sequence). The DNA of the CDR3 is TGTGCCAGTAGTATAGCTGGGACCCCGTCCTACGAGCAGTACTTC. This translates into CASSIAGTPSYEQYF.

The chain is built from TRBV5-5 and TRBJ2-7; 14 bases align to TRBD2. V lost 4 bases and J lost 4; bases outside the gene matches: 4. The CDR3 totals 15 residues. CDR1 and CDR2 from the germline V gene are SGHKS and YYEKEE (reference sequence). CDR3: CASSPTSGRAYEQYF. CDR3 in DNA: TGTGCCAGCAGCCCGACTAGCGGGAGGGCTTACGAGCAGTACTTC.

The genes are TRBV18 and TRBJ2-7; 7 positions match TRBD1. V lost 1 base and J lost 5; bases outside the gene matches: 2. The CDR3 covers 13 residues. CDR1 and CDR2 (germline): KGHSH, LQKENI. CDR3 DNA sequence: TGTGCCAGCTCACCACAGGGGGCGCACGAGCAGTACTTC. Protein sequence: CASSPQGAHEQYF.

V and J are TRBV6-2 or TRBV6-3 and TRBJ1-1; no clear D. V was trimmed by 4 bases and J by 1 base, leaving 7 bases between them. CDR1 is MNHEY and CDR2 is SVGEGT in the germline V gene. The CDR3 runs to 13 residues. CDR3 DNA: TGTGCCAGCAGTTTAGACCGGAACACTGAAGCTTTCTTT. It is translated as CASSLDRNTEAFF.

V usage is TRBV25-1 and J usage is TRBJ1-2; D perhaps matches TRBD1 (5 bases). The germline V and J ends were trimmed by 1 base and 4 bases, with 10 bases remaining between them. Looked up from germline, CDR1 is MGHDK and CDR2 is SYGVNS. The CDR3 is 14 residues long. DNA for the CDR3: TGTGCCAGCAGTGAATCCGGGACGGGCTATGGCTACACCTTC. It codes for CASSESGTGYGYTF.

This sequence joins TRBV7-2 and TRBJ1-2; D is ambiguous. Germline values: CDR1 SGHTA, CDR2 FQGNSA. The CDR3 consists of 13 residues. V was clipped by 7 bases and J by 7 bases, with 16 bases between them. The CDR3 nucleotides are TGTGCCAGCATCCCCGTACAAGGGTTTGGCTACACCTTC. It codes for CASIPVQGFGYTF. The whole variable domain, remainder taken from reference TRBV7-2 and TRBJ1-2, is GAGVSQSPSNKVTEKGKDVELRCDPISGHTALYWYRQSLGQGLEFLIYFQGNSAPDKSGLPSDRFSAERTGGSVSTLTIQRTQQEDSAVYLCASIPVQGFGYTFGSGTRLTVV.

The CDR3 DNA sequence: TGTGCCATCAGTGATAGGGACAGGGAAGGGACTGAAGCTTTCTTT. It codes for CAISDRDREGTEAFF. This chain joins TRBV10-3 and TRBJ1-1; 9 bases align to TRBD1. This CDR3 has 15 amino acids. V gave up 3 bases and J gave up 5 bases; unmatched junction bases: 7. The germline CDR1 and CDR2 sequences are ENHRY and SYGVKD.

The chain couples TRBV2 to TRBJ1-2, with 9 bases matching TRBD1. After removal of 5 bases from V and 8 bases from J, the junction contained 6 bases not matched to a gene. The germline V gene encodes CDR1 SNHLY and CDR2 FYNNEI. This CDR3 has 13 amino acids. Written as DNA, the CDR3 is TGTGCCAGCAGTCGGGACAGGGAAGCGGGCTACACCTTC. Protein sequence: CASSRDREAGYTF. The whole variable domain, filled in from reference TRBV2 and TRBJ1-2, reads EPEVTQTPSHQVTQMGQEVILRCVPISNHLYFYWYRQILGQKVEFLVSFYNNEISEKSEIFDDQFSVERPDGSNFTLKIRSTKLEDSAMYFCASSRDREAGYTFGSGTRLTVV.

The chain carries TRBV6-2 or TRBV6-3 and TRBJ2-4; D is uncertain. Germline V gene lookup returns CDR1 MNHEY and CDR2 SVGEGT. V lost 5 bases and J lost 0, with 20 bases in between. This CDR3 comprises 18 residues. CDR3 amino acids: CASSPLPGLSLAKNIQYF. The CDR3 DNA reads TGTGCCAGCAGTCCGTTACCGGGCCTTTCCCTAGCCAAAAACATTCAGTACTTC.

This chain uses TRBV4-1 with TRBJ1-5; the D is unclear. Looked up from germline, CDR1 is MGHRA and CDR2 is YSYEKL. The CDR3 is made up of 14 amino acids. The ends were cut back, 2 bases at V and 3 bases at J, with 8 bases in the middle. The CDR3 bases are TGCGCCAGCAGCCAACAGTACGACAATCAGCCCCAGCATTTT. This translates into CASSQQYDNQPQHF.

The count of this clone is one. This chain links TRBV7-9 with TRBJ2-7; D is tentatively TRBD1 or TRBD2 (6 bases each). V gave up 4 bases and J gave up 2 bases, with 9 bases separating them. Germline CDR1 and CDR2: SEHNR and FQNEAQ (reference sequence). The CDR3 length is 13 residues. CDR3 amino acids: CASSWGAPYEQYF. The CDR3 region has the DNA TGTGCCAGCAGCTGGGGGGCCCCCTACGAGCAGTACTTC. Full variable domain (remainder filled in from reference TRBV7-9 and TRBJ2-7): DTGVSQNPRHKITKRGQNVTFRCDPISEHNRLYWYRQTLGQGPEFLTYFQNEAQLEKSRLLSDRFSAERPKGSFSTLEIQRTEQGDSAMYLCASSWGAPYEQYFGPGTRLTVT.

This clone showed up just once. V is TRBV4-1 and J is TRBJ2-7, with 12 nucleotides matching TRBD1. This CDR3 contains 15 residues. Germline CDR1 and CDR2: MGHRA and YSYEKL. With 4 bases clipped from V and 6 bases from J, the junction kept 7 bases outside the gene matches. In nucleotides, the CDR3 is TGCGCCAGCAGCCCCCTGGGACAGGGGGCGGTCGAGCAGTACTTC. It yields the protein CASSPLGQGAVEQYF.

V gene TRBV29-1 combines with J gene TRBJ2-5; unclear D gene. The germline V gene encodes CDR1 SQVTM and CDR2 ANQGSEA. This CDR3 has 12 residues. The V and J ends lost 4 bases and 0 bases respectively, with 6 bases between them. Here the CDR3 reads CSVGVYQETQYF. CDR3 DNA sequence: TGCAGCGTTGGAGTGTACCAAGAGACCCAGTACTTC.

The CDR3 sequence: CASSVELASSDTQYF. CDR3 sequence (DNA): TGTGCCAGCAGCGTAGAACTAGCGAGTTCAGATACGCAGTATTTT. The chain joins TRBV9 to TRBJ2-3; 7 bases match TRBD2. V gave up 0 bases and J gave up 4 bases; unmatched junction bases: 5. Germline V gene data show CDR1 as SGDLS and CDR2 as YYNGEE. The CDR3 loop spans 15 amino acids.

The chain employs TRBV6-5 and TRBJ2-2; a possible D gene is TRBD2 (5 bases). Trimming cost V 8 bases and J 5 bases, with 12 bases left between them. Germline CDR1 is MNHEY and CDR2 is SVGAGI. The CDR3 sequence is 13 residues long. The CDR3 protein is CASAPSGTGELFF. CDR3 nucleotide sequence: TGTGCCAGCGCCCCGTCGGGGACCGGGGAGCTGTTTTTT.

This chain links TRBV6-5 with TRBJ1-2; 8 bases align to TRBD1. Losses at the gene ends were 6 bases for V and 8 bases for J; bases not matched to a gene: 8. The CDR3 extends over 13 amino acids. Germline V gene data show CDR1 as MNHEY and CDR2 as SVGAGI. CDR3 protein: CASRHTGGEGYTF. In DNA, the CDR3 is TGTGCCAGCAGACATACAGGGGGTGAGGGCTACACCTTC.